What follows are 28 T cell receptor beta chains derived from one specimen sequenced in a study of shared clonotypes between healthy human individuals (dated by TCRdb to about 2020). Libraries were built with the immunoSEQ multiplex PCR assay. TCRdb re-hosts the immuneACCESS table, in-frame sequences only. Its copies lack some clones; in the studies checked, an unresolved V gene accounts for under half of them, and the cause for the rest is not known. The sample table lists about 800,000 clones, just over 95% of them with a count of one. Approximately 0.2% of the sample rests with the top ten. CD8 naive samples were obtained by positive selection for CCR7 among CD45RO-negative cells, yielding a CD45RA+CCR7+ population from which TemRA cells were excluded. The sequenced sample was naive CD8+ T cells sorted from blood. Reading the label with the study, this specimen's cell subset or site is: CD45RA+CCR7+. These receptors all come from a young man in good health.

V is TRBV7-9 and J is TRBJ2-7; TRBD1 agrees at 7 bases. The ends lost 0 bases at V and 0 bases at J; junction bases unmatched: 11. Germline-derived CDR1 and CDR2 are SEHNR and FQNEAQ (reference sequence). The CDR3 is made up of 18 amino acids. The CDR3 is CASSLAVIDRAFSYEQYF. Written as DNA, the CDR3 is TGTGCCAGCAGCTTAGCGGTTATCGACAGGGCCTTCTCCTACGAGCAGTACTTC.

This clone was observed once. This CDR3 reads CASRGVRAFF. DNA for the CDR3: TGTGCCAGCCGGGGGGTCCGGGCTTTCTTT. The V and J genes are TRBV6-1 and TRBJ1-1, with D tentatively TRBD1 (5 bases). From germline, CDR1 is MNHNS and CDR2 SASEGT. CDR3 length equals 10 residues. Between the trimmed V and J ends, which lost 8 bases and 11 bases, there was a span of 12 bases.

The chain employs TRBV2 and TRBJ2-5; D not resolved. CDR1 is SNHLY, CDR2 FYNNEI, per germline. Trimming cost V 5 bases and J 5 bases, with 12 bases left between them. The CDR3 has 13 amino acids. The CDR3 sequence: CASSNGPRETQYF. CDR3 nucleotides: TGTGCCAGCAGTAATGGACCTAGGGAGACCCAGTACTTC.

This clone was recorded only once. J is TRBJ2-7 and V is TRBV12-1. TRBV12-1 is a known pseudogene. CDR3 length: 17 amino acids. The CDR3 nucleotides read TGTGCCAGCAGCTTTACTACTCCCGGGGCTAGTCCCTACGAGCAGTACTTC. Protein: CASSFTTPGASPYEQYF.

This clone has only one observation. The chain has TRBV27 and TRBJ2-7; TRBD1 matches at 7 bases. The germline V gene encodes CDR1 MNHEY and CDR2 SMNVEV (reference sequence). This CDR3 region has 14 residues. V shed 0 bases and J 3 bases; nucleotides not matched to a gene: 2. The chain's CDR3 is CASSLSGDSYEQYF. Here the CDR3 DNA reads TGTGCCAGCAGTTTATCCGGGGACAGCTACGAGCAGTACTTC.

This clone was seen a single time. The chain is built from TRBV9 and TRBJ1-2; 8 nucleotides align to TRBD1. Germline V CDR1 and CDR2: SGDLS, YYNGEE. The CDR3 has 14 amino acids. The ends lost 3 bases at V and 6 bases at J; junction bases unmatched: 7. The CDR3 loop is CASSGTGQVHGYTF. The CDR3 bases are TGTGCCAGCAGCGGAACGGGACAGGTCCATGGCTACACCTTC.

The J gene is TRBJ2-7, the V gene TRBV28; unclear D gene. From germline, CDR1 is MDHEN and CDR2 SYDVKM. V shed 8 bases and J shed 0 bases, with 17 bases lying between them. The CDR3 contains 15 residues. CDR3: CASQRWSPSSYEQYF. In nucleotides, the CDR3 is TGTGCCAGCCAGCGCTGGAGTCCTAGCTCCTACGAGCAGTACTTC.

V is TRBV5-1 and J is TRBJ2-5, with TRBD1 as a possible D gene (5 bases). The CDR3 covers 16 residues. The germline V gene has CDR1 SGHRS and CDR2 YFSETQ. V was clipped by 0 bases and J by 1 base, with 13 bases between them. In DNA form, the CDR3 reads TGCGCCAGCAGCTTGGATATAGGACACCGCCAAGAGACCCAGTACTTC. Residues: CASSLDIGHRQETQYF.

This rearrangement joins TRBV28 to TRBJ2-3; D not resolved. Germline assignment: CDR1 MDHEN and CDR2 SYDVKM. The CDR3 spans 14 residues. V lost 3 bases, J lost 1 base, and 8 bases lay in between. CDR3 sequence reads: CASSFPTRTDTQYF. The CDR3 DNA reads as TGTGCCAGCAGTTTCCCGACCCGCACAGATACGCAGTATTTT.

The rearrangement links TRBV4-1 to TRBJ2-7; TRBD2 aligns across 9 bases. Germline trimming cut 4 bases from V and 1 base from J; bases unmatched to any gene: 5. This CDR3 region has 15 residues. Germline loops: CDR1 MGHRA, CDR2 YSYEKL. The CDR3: CASSLVLAGSYEQYF. CDR3 nucleotides: TGCGCCAGCAGCCTCGTCCTAGCGGGATCCTACGAGCAGTACTTC.

The chain carries TRBV13 and TRBJ2-5; D call uncertain. Germline V gives CDR1 PRHDT, CDR2 FYEKMQ (reference sequence). The V end was cut by 8 bases, the J end by 7 bases, with 14 bases between. The CDR3 has 12 amino acids. This CDR3 is CASATGPGTQYF. For the CDR3, the DNA is TGTGCCAGCGCCACCGGACCCGGGACCCAGTACTTC.

The V call is TRBV7-9, the J call TRBJ2-7, with D perhaps matching TRBD2 (7 bases). Trimming cost V 3 bases and J 4 bases, with 13 bases left between them. Germline CDR1 SEHNR, CDR2 FQNEAQ (reference sequence). This CDR3 has 14 amino acids. CDR3 region: CASSFGGPGYEQYF. CDR3 nucleotides: TGTGCCAGCAGCTTCGGGGGGCCTGGGTACGAGCAGTACTTC.

The chain couples TRBV28 to TRBJ2-1; 8 nucleotides line up with TRBD1. This CDR3 comprises 16 residues. V gave up 2 bases and J gave up 6 bases; unmatched junction bases: 9. CDR1 MDHEN and CDR2 SYDVKM come from the germline V gene. CDR3 loop: CASSLMSGQGPNEQFF. CDR3 in DNA: TGTGCCAGCAGTTTAATGAGCGGACAGGGACCCAATGAGCAGTTCTTC.

This chain uses TRBV27 with TRBJ2-6, with no clear D. The CDR3 consists of 13 residues. Per the germline V gene, CDR1 is MNHEY and CDR2 is SMNVEV (reference sequence). Trimming left V 5 bases short and J 5 bases short, with 7 bases between. The DNA of the CDR3 is TGTGCCAGCAGTCCCGTGAGGGCCAACGTCCTGACTTTC. It yields the protein CASSPVRANVLTF.

V gene TRBV7-6 combines with J gene TRBJ2-1, with 7 bases matching TRBD1. This CDR3 is built from 18 residues. Germline V CDR1 and CDR2: SGHVS, FNYEAQ. The V gene end was trimmed by 8 bases and the J gene end by 1 base; junction bases not matched to a gene: 17. CDR3 sequence (DNA): TGTGCCAGCTCGACGCCACGACAGGGCCTATCTTCCTACAATGAGCAGTTCTTC. This codes for CASSTPRQGLSSYNEQFF.

This chain connects TRBV5-1 to TRBJ2-5, with 7 bases that match TRBD2. This CDR3 region has 14 residues. CDR1 and CDR2 (germline): SGHRS, YFSETQ. The V segment lost 4 bases and the J segment 5 bases; nucleotides outside the gene matches: 8. The CDR3, as DNA: TGCGCCAGCAGCCTCGGGGGGAGGGCTGAGACCCAGTACTTC. It specifies CASSLGGRAETQYF.

In the case of this clone: Other DNA sequences in this specimen translate into the identical CDR3. This chain uses TRBV5-1 with TRBJ2-3, with a weak D call TRBD1 (5 bases). Germline CDR1 reads SGHRS; CDR2 reads YFSETQ. Trimming removed 2 bases at V and 1 base at J, with 5 bases between. The CDR3 contains 13 residues. The CDR3 DNA reads as TGCGCCAGCAGCTTAGGGGGCACAGATACGCAGTATTTT. Encoded protein: CASSLGGTDTQYF.

This clone occurred once. In DNA form, the CDR3 reads TGTGCCAGCAGCGACACGTCCGCTTATCAGCCCCAGCATTTT. It is translated as CASSDTSAYQPQHF. The rearrangement links TRBV28 to TRBJ1-5, with D uncertain. The CDR3 has 14 amino acids. V was shortened by 6 bases and J by 5 bases, with 14 bases between the two germline ends. Germline V lookup: CDR1 MDHEN, CDR2 SYDVKM. The variable domain in full, completed from reference TRBV28 and TRBJ1-5, reads DVKVTQSSRYLVKRTGEKVFLECVQDMDHENMFWYRQDPGLGLRLIYFSYDVKMKEKGDIPEGYSVSREKKERFSLILESASTNQTSMYLCASSDTSAYQPQHFGDGTRLSIL.

The chain uses TRBV7-6 and TRBJ2-2; D remains ambiguous. In germline, CDR1 is SGHVS, CDR2 FNYEAQ. The CDR3 loop spans 14 amino acids. Deletions cut 5 bases from V and 6 bases from J, with 13 bases between. The CDR3 DNA is TGTGCCAGCAGCCCCAACCTGGGCCCCGGGGAGCTGTTTTTT. This gives the protein CASSPNLGPGELFF.

The V and J genes are TRBV7-9 and TRBJ2-7; 7 nucleotides line up with TRBD1. The trim removed 5 bases at V and 3 bases at J, leaving 4 bases unmatched. Germline V gives CDR1 SEHNR, CDR2 FQNEAQ (reference sequence). This CDR3 region has 13 residues. CDR3 nucleotides: TGTGCCAGCAGCCCCGGGACAGACTACGAGCAGTACTTC. Encoded protein: CASSPGTDYEQYF.

This chain uses TRBV27 with TRBJ2-7; weak D call: TRBD2 (6 bases). Germline lookup yields CDR1 MNHEY and CDR2 SMNVEV (reference sequence). V lost 4 bases to trimming and J lost 3 bases, with 13 bases between them. The CDR3 contains 14 residues. CDR3 in amino acids: CASSWGGTLYEQYF. CDR3 bases: TGTGCCAGCAGTTGGGGAGGTACTCTCTACGAGCAGTACTTC.

This clone was observed a single time. V usage is TRBV29-1 and J usage is TRBJ1-1, with D unclear. CDR3 length: 12 amino acids. Germline V gives CDR1 SQVTM, CDR2 ANQGSEA. Trimming left V 3 bases short and J 1 base short, with 6 bases between. CDR3: CSVDGKNTEAFF. The CDR3, as DNA: TGCAGCGTTGACGGGAAGAACACTGAAGCTTTCTTT.

The chain employs TRBV4-3 and TRBJ2-3; D is uncertain. CDR3 length: 15 residues. Trimming stripped 2 bases from V and 2 bases from J, with 11 bases between. The germline V gene has CDR1 LGHNA and CDR2 YSLEER. CDR3 loop: CASSQRKDHTDTQYF. CDR3 bases: TGCGCCAGCAGCCAACGTAAGGACCACACAGATACGCAGTATTTT.

The rearrangement joins TRBV27 to TRBJ2-3; TRBD1 agrees at 7 bases. The ends lost 1 base at V and 6 bases at J; junction bases unmatched: 13. CDR1 and CDR2 (germline): MNHEY, SMNVEV (reference sequence). The CDR3 consists of 17 residues. This CDR3 is CASSLLSTEGASDTQYF. CDR3 coding DNA: TGTGCCAGCAGTTTATTGAGTACAGAGGGGGCATCGGATACGCAGTATTTT.

The chain carries TRBV5-1 and TRBJ2-7; TRBD1 might be the D (6 bases). The V gene lost 8 bases and the J gene lost 2 bases, with 17 bases spanning the gap. This CDR3 region has 14 residues. From germline, CDR1 is SGHRS and CDR2 YFSETQ. The CDR3 loop reads CARDSKPKAYEQYF. In nucleotides, the CDR3 is TGCGCCAGGGACAGCAAACCTAAAGCCTACGAGCAGTACTTC.

The CDR3 region is CATHKRGNEQFF. The CDR3 DNA reads TGTGCCACTCACAAACGGGGGAATGAGCAGTTCTTC. The V call is TRBV2, the J call TRBJ2-1; D may be TRBD2 (6 bases). The CDR3 totals 12 residues. Germline V gene lookup returns CDR1 SNHLY and CDR2 FYNNEI. Trimming removed 10 bases from V and 7 bases from J, with 14 bases in between.

Notes on this clone: The same CDR3 arises from other DNA sequences in this sample as well. The chain carries TRBV29-1 and TRBJ2-1; 8 nucleotides match TRBD2. Germline values: CDR1 SQVTM, CDR2 ANQGSEA. The CDR3 consists of 15 residues. Trimming cost V 5 bases and J 0 bases; bases outside gene matches: 6. CDR3 in amino acids: CSVTGAGGSYNEQFF. The CDR3, as DNA: TGCAGCGTTACGGGGGCGGGGGGCTCCTACAATGAGCAGTTCTTC.

The chain has TRBV7-9 and TRBJ2-2, with TRBD2 matching over 11 bases. The CDR3 is 15 residues long. Trimming cost V 5 bases and J 4 bases; bases outside gene matches: 3. Germline assignment: CDR1 SEHNR and CDR2 FQNEAQ (reference sequence). CDR3 amino acids: CASSPTSGSTGELFF. The CDR3 nucleotides are TGTGCCAGCAGCCCAACTAGCGGGAGCACCGGGGAGCTGTTTTTT.